This T cell receptor (beta chain) is drawn from a study of shared clonotypes between healthy human individuals. Study summary: Per donor, three plates held CD4 naive cells, three held CD4 memory, two held CD8 naive and one held CD8 memory.

Several immunoSEQ 96-well plates shared each subset's DNA, each plate a replicate. Per the authors' pipeline: Filtering of immunoSEQ junctional sequences could not match full-length read filtering. Clones were sequenced by immunoSEQ multiplex PCR, and TCRdb holds only the in-frame ones, with some missing. V and J calls and clone size are copied from that table; D and trimming were computed from the DNA. The sample shows around 700,000 clones, less than 80% of them seen only once. Into CD45RA+ naive and CD45RA-negative memory subsets, the CD4+ cells were split. This clone was seen more than once but under ten times. Other DNA variants within this sample encode the same CDR3. The CDR3 totals 15 residues. Germline V gives CDR1 SGHRS, CDR2 YFSETQ. V dropped 0 bases and J dropped 1 base, with 8 bases sitting between them.

J is TRBJ2-1 and V is TRBV5-1; D call uncertain. The sequenced material came from memory CD4+ T cells sorted from blood. Subset given: CD45RA-negative fraction. The sequence was obtained from a woman aged 25 to 39 in good health. The CDR3 loop is CASSLDVSSYNEQFF. CDR3 DNA: TGCGCCAGCAGCTTGGATGTCAGTTCCTACAATGAGCAGTTCTTC. Full variable domain (rest looked up from reference TRBV5-1 and TRBJ2-1): KAGVTQTPRYLIKTRGQQVTLSCSPISGHRSVSWYQQTPGQGLQFLFEYFSETQRNKGNFPGRFSGRQFSNSRSEMNVSTLELGDSALYLCASSLDVSSYNEQFFGPGTRLTVL.